This entry lists 26 T cell receptor beta chains sequenced from one sample in a study of Graves' ophthalmopathy and Graves' hyperthyroidism. RNA transcripts served as template for amplifying TCR beta CDR3 sequences. RT-PCR in the first round used HTBI primers; a second-round multiplex PCR followed. A single record per CDR3 protein comes from TCRdb applying MiXCR to the multiplex PCR reads. The repertoire holds about 500,000 distinct CDR3 sequences, with under 45% as singletons. The sample comprised peripheral blood or thyroid tissue (not recorded which). These receptors all stem from an adult man with Graves' hyperthyroidism.

At least ten counts were recorded for this clonotype. The gene calls are TRBV7-9 and TRBJ1-1; 8 nucleotides line up with TRBD1. With V trimmed by 6 bases and J by 4 bases, 4 bases remained unmatched. The germline CDR1 and CDR2 sequences are SEHNR and FQNEAQ (reference sequence). The CDR3 totals 13 residues. Here the CDR3 DNA reads TGTGCCAGCAGTCACGGACAGGGCACTGAAGCTTTCTTT. This encodes CASSHGQGTEAFF.

CDR3 sequence: CASSRRQGARGYTF. CDR3 bases: TGTGCCAGCAGCCGTCGACAGGGGGCCCGGGGCTACACCTTC. This rearrangement joins TRBV5-7 to TRBJ1-2; TRBD1 matches at 10 bases. TRBV5-7 is classed as an ORF, of uncertain function. J gave up 8 bases and V 4 bases, and 8 bases lay outside the gene matches. CDR3 length equals 14 residues.

At least ten counts were recorded for this clonotype. The V and J genes are TRBV5-4 and TRBJ1-1; TRBD1 matches at 9 bases. The V gene's germline CDR1 is SGHNT and CDR2 YYREEE (reference sequence). The V segment lost 4 bases and the J segment 3 bases; nucleotides outside the gene matches: 4. The CDR3 has 14 amino acids. The CDR3 here is CASSGTGRYTEAFF. The CDR3 DNA reads as TGTGCCAGCAGCGGGACAGGGAGATACACTGAAGCTTTCTTT.

The gene calls are TRBV29-1 and TRBJ2-3, with D possibly being TRBD2 (6 bases). V lost 4 bases and J 0 bases, leaving 20 bases between the germline ends. The CDR3 runs 17 residues. Per germline, CDR1 SQVTM and CDR2 ANQGSEA. CDR3 in DNA: TGCAGCGTTGTTGGAGGGCCTGGACTATCTAGCACAGATACGCAGTATTTT. Its translation is CSVVGGPGLSSTDTQYF.

To note about this clonotype: A much larger clone lies one base from this, so it may be a read error. This rearrangement joins TRBV10-3 to TRBJ2-7; D not certain. CDR3 length equals 13 residues. Germline V gives CDR1 ENHRY, CDR2 SYGVKD. V gave up 6 bases and J gave up 3 bases, with 12 bases separating them. The CDR3: CAISPEQNYEQYF. As DNA, the CDR3 is TGTGCCATCAGCCCGGAACAGAACTACGAGCAGTACTTC.

This clonotype was seen a handful of times. The chain joins TRBV7-9 to TRBJ2-7; possible D gene TRBD2, 6 bases. The CDR3 is 15 residues long. CDR1 is SEHNR, CDR2 FQNEAQ, per germline (reference sequence). Trimming cost V 5 bases and J 3 bases, with 17 bases left between them. The CDR3, as DNA: TGTGCCAGCAGCCAAGCCACGGCGGGAATCTACGAGCAGTACTTC. This gives the protein CASSQATAGIYEQYF.

This clonotype was seen a handful of times. The chain joins TRBV5-4 to TRBJ2-7, with D maybe TRBD1 (6 bases). V was shortened by 4 bases and J by 5 bases, with 16 bases between the two germline ends. Germline V CDR1 and CDR2: SGHNT, YYREEE (reference sequence). The CDR3 has 14 residues. Here the CDR3 reads CASSAGTRPNEQYF. The CDR3 DNA sequence: TGTGCCAGCAGCGCCGGGACACGCCCTAACGAGCAGTACTTC. The full variable domain, its missing parts supplied by reference TRBV5-4 and TRBJ2-7, is ETGVTQSPTHLIKTRGQQVTLRCSSQSGHNTVSWYQQALGQGPQFIFQYYREEENGRGNFPPRFSGLQFPNYSSELNVNALELDDSALYLCASSAGTRPNEQYFGPGTRLTVT.

This clonotype was seen many times. The rearrangement joins TRBV19 to TRBJ1-1, with D unresolved. With 8 bases removed from V and 8 bases from J, the gap between germline ends came to 15 bases. This CDR3 is 12 amino acids long. Germline V gives CDR1 LNHDA, CDR2 SQIVND (reference sequence). In nucleotides, the CDR3 is TGTGCCAGTGCTGCCGGCCCCATAGAAGCTTTCTTT. Translation: CASAAGPIEAFF.

V gene TRBV12-3 or TRBV12-4 combines with J gene TRBJ2-5; 12 bases map to TRBD2. The CDR3 is 17 amino acids. Trimming took 0 bases from V and 5 from J; bases not matched to a gene: 7. The CDR3 coding sequence is TGTGCCAGCAGTTTAGCCCTAGCGGGGGGGCCTGCGGAGACCCAGTACTTC. It specifies CASSLALAGGPAETQYF.

There are many counts of this clonotype. The chain is built from TRBV19 and TRBJ1-2, with 9 bases that match TRBD1. The V gene end was trimmed by 6 bases and the J gene end by 1 base; junction bases not matched to a gene: 3. The CDR3 extends over 14 amino acids. The germline V gene encodes CDR1 LNHDA and CDR2 SQIVND (reference sequence). The DNA of the CDR3 is TGTGCCAGTAGCCAGGACAGGGGTAACTATGGCTACACCTTC. Translating it yields CASSQDRGNYGYTF.

This clonotype has just a few counts. Its ends do not fully match the called genes, so a read error is possible. The CDR3 loop reads CASSQETSGRRRTGELFF. The CDR3 nucleotides read TGCGCCAGCAGCCAAGAGACTAGCGGGAGACGGCGCACCGGGGAGCTGTTTTTT. V is TRBV7-2 and J is TRBJ2-2, with TRBD2 identical over 12 bases. The CDR3 contains 18 residues. The germline V gene encodes CDR1 SGHTA and CDR2 FQGNSA.

This clonotype was observed at least ten times. The V gene is TRBV25-1, the J gene TRBJ1-5, with D perhaps matching TRBD1 (5 bases). V lost 3 bases, J lost 4 bases, and 13 bases lay in between. CDR1 and CDR2 from the germline V gene are MGHDK and SYGVNS. CDR3 length: 15 amino acids. CDR3 bases: TGTGCCAGCAGTGAGGTGGGAGGGGTTAATCAGCCCCAGCATTTT. This codes for CASSEVGGVNQPQHF.

Regarding this clonotype: A much larger clone sits a single nucleotide away, making a read error possible. J is TRBJ2-5 and V is TRBV7-2; 10 bases line up with TRBD2. The germline V gene has CDR1 SGHTA and CDR2 FQGNSA. The CDR3 sequence is 16 residues long. Trimming took 2 bases from V and 5 from J; bases not matched to a gene: 8. The CDR3 DNA reads TGTGCCAGCAGCTTAAGTAGCGGGAGGACCGGGGAGACCCAGTACTTC. Encoded protein: CASSLSSGRTGETQYF.

Comments on this clonotype: Being one base from a much bigger clone, this may be a read error. CDR3 nucleotides: TGTGCCAGCAGCGCAGACCCAACCTACGGGCAGTACTTC. This codes for CASSADPTYGQYF. The V and J genes are TRBV9 and TRBJ2-7, with no clear D. The CDR3 has 13 residues. The germline CDR1 and CDR2 sequences are SGDLS and YYNGEE.

This clonotype was observed many times. The chain uses TRBV12-3 or TRBV12-4 and TRBJ1-2, with D unclear. Trimming took off 6 bases at V and 1 base at J, with 6 bases between the two ends. CDR3 size: 12 residues. CDR3 sequence (DNA): TGTGCCAGCAGCCCCGGTAACTATGGCTACACCTTC. It is translated as CASSPGNYGYTF.

In its sample, this clonotype was seen many times. The V call is TRBV19, the J call TRBJ1-1; no clear D gene. The CDR3 spans 15 residues. Germline CDR1 reads LNHDA; CDR2 reads SQIVND (reference sequence). V shed 1 base and J shed 0 bases, with 9 bases lying between them. CDR3 in amino acids: CASSIVSLMNTEAFF. DNA of the CDR3: TGTGCCAGTAGTATAGTGAGCCTAATGAACACTGAAGCTTTCTTT.

The chain recombines TRBV25-1 with TRBJ2-7, with D perhaps matching TRBD1 or TRBD2 (5 bases each). The CDR3 totals 13 residues. V was clipped by 4 bases and J by 7 bases, with 14 bases between them. Germline V CDR1 and CDR2: MGHDK, SYGVNS. The CDR3, as DNA: TGTGCCAGCAGTGTGCCGGGACGGGCTGAGCAGTACTTC. Protein: CASSVPGRAEQYF.

This chain uses TRBV28 with TRBJ1-5; no clear D gene. Germline lookup yields CDR1 MDHEN and CDR2 SYDVKM. The CDR3 extends over 13 amino acids. Trimming left V 7 bases short and J 6 bases short, with 13 bases between. This CDR3 reads CASTPRPGQPQHF. The CDR3 nucleotides read TGTGCCAGCACCCCGCGACCGGGTCAGCCCCAGCATTTT.

This clonotype came up many times. The gene calls are TRBV2 and TRBJ2-5; D uncertain. V shed 7 bases and J shed 5 bases, with 14 bases lying between them. The CDR3 totals 13 residues. The germline V gene encodes CDR1 SNHLY and CDR2 FYNNEI. The CDR3 DNA reads as TGTGCCAGCATGGGCCCTAGGGCGGAGACCCAGTACTTC. This codes for CASMGPRAETQYF.

This chain links TRBV5-1 with TRBJ2-3; 7 nucleotides line up with TRBD2. After removal of 4 bases from V and 3 bases from J, the junction contained 11 bases not matched to a gene. There are 16 residues in the CDR3. From germline, CDR1 is SGHRS and CDR2 YFSETQ. Written as DNA, the CDR3 is TGCGCCAGCAGCCTGACTAGCAGGGCCGGTACAGATACGCAGTATTTT. It translates to CASSLTSRAGTDTQYF.

The table lists this clonotype with many counts. CDR3 region: CSARPTGTGELFF. DNA for the CDR3: TGCAGTGCTAGGCCGACAGGGACCGGGGAGCTGTTTTTT. The gene calls are TRBV20-1 and TRBJ2-2; the match to TRBD1 covers 7 bases. Germline-derived CDR1 and CDR2 are DFQATT and SNEGSKA (reference sequence). This CDR3 has 13 residues. Losses at the gene ends were 3 bases for V and 5 bases for J; bases not matched to a gene: 3.

This clonotype was seen ten or more times. The CDR3 nucleotides are TGTGCCACCAGTGATCACAGGGAGGTCCAGCCCCAGCATTTT. Translation gives CATSDHREVQPQHF. This chain joins TRBV24-1 and TRBJ1-5, with D perhaps matching TRBD1 (6 bases). The CDR3 contains 14 residues. In germline, CDR1 is KGHDR, CDR2 SFDVKD. The V end was cut by 3 bases, the J end by 7 bases, with 12 bases between.

The V and J genes are TRBV2 and TRBJ1-6; 9 bases are a match to TRBD1. The CDR3 sequence is 15 residues long. The germline CDR1 and CDR2 sequences are SNHLY and FYNNEI. J gave up 9 bases and V 5 bases, and 8 bases lay outside the gene matches. CDR3: CASSWDRVKGSPLHF. The CDR3 bases are TGTGCCAGCAGTTGGGACAGGGTTAAGGGTTCACCCCTCCACTTT.

This clonotype appeared many times. J is TRBJ2-5 and V is TRBV20-1, with TRBD2 matching 9 bases. Trimming took 3 bases from V and 5 from J; bases not matched to a gene: 7. The CDR3 spans 14 residues. From germline, CDR1 is DFQATT and CDR2 SNEGSKA (reference sequence). This chain's CDR3 is CSASGRGGWETQYF. The CDR3 coding sequence is TGCAGTGCTAGCGGGCGGGGGGGCTGGGAGACCCAGTACTTC.

This clonotype was counted ten times or more. This rearrangement joins TRBV20-1 to TRBJ2-3; unclear D gene. In germline, CDR1 is DFQATT, CDR2 SNEGSKA (reference sequence). V was pared by 5 bases and J by 1 base, with 7 bases between. The CDR3 has 12 residues. The CDR3 nucleotides read TGCAGTGCTCCTTTGCGCACAGATACGCAGTATTTT. As protein: CSAPLRTDTQYF.

The chain employs TRBV29-1 and TRBJ1-2; no reliable D call. Germline CDR1 reads SQVTM; CDR2 reads ANQGSEA. The CDR3 loop spans 9 amino acids. The germline V and J ends were trimmed by 7 bases and 4 bases, with 4 bases remaining between them. CDR3 DNA sequence: TGCAGCGACAGCTATGGCTACACCTTC. As protein: CSDSYGYTF.